These 8 T cell receptor beta chains came from one sample sequenced in a study of blood T cell repertoires in COVID-19. TCRdb's table, derived via immunoSEQ multiplex PCR, lists solely in-frame clones and lacks some. The data contain fewer than 250,000 clones, 70% to 90% of them seen just once; the ten biggest clones take up about 1%. Sequencing was carried out using peripheral blood. The receptors derive from a man aged 40-49 years with acute or convalescent COVID-19.

This rearrangement joins TRBV30 to TRBJ1-2; 7 positions agree with TRBD1. The CDR3 runs 16 residues. Germline V gene lookup returns CDR1 GTSNPN and CDR2 SVGIG (reference sequence). Trimming took 4 bases from V and 1 from J; bases not matched to a gene: 12. The CDR3: CAWKSWDSQFNYGYTF. CDR3 nucleotide sequence: TGTGCCTGGAAGTCGTGGGACAGCCAATTTAACTATGGCTACACCTTC.

The rearrangement uses TRBV7-2 and TRBJ2-7, with D possibly matching TRBD2 (6 bases). This CDR3 has 15 residues. Between the trimmed V and J ends, which lost 2 bases and 0 bases, there was a span of 11 bases. The V gene's germline CDR1 is SGHTA and CDR2 FQGNSA. Here the CDR3 reads CASSLSRGFSYEQYF. The CDR3 DNA sequence: TGTGCCAGCAGCTTAAGTCGGGGGTTCTCCTACGAGCAGTACTTC.

This clone was observed a handful of times. V usage is TRBV4-3 and J usage is TRBJ2-7; the D gene is possibly TRBD2 (6 bases). Germline V gene data show CDR1 as LGHNA and CDR2 as YSLEER. The length of the CDR3 is 13 residues. V was cut by 3 bases and J by 3 bases, with 9 bases left in between. The CDR3 loop reads CASSQGLHYEQYF. The CDR3 DNA sequence: TGCGCCAGCAGCCAGGGACTTCACTACGAGCAGTACTTC.

This clone came up many times. The rearrangement joins TRBV19 to TRBJ2-1; 9 nucleotides match TRBD2. The J segment lost 7 bases and the V segment lost 3 bases, leaving 7 bases of the junction unmatched. The germline V gene encodes CDR1 LNHDA and CDR2 SQIVND (reference sequence). The CDR3 contains 15 residues. CDR3: CASSIIAGALNEQFF. DNA for the CDR3: TGTGCCAGTAGTATTATAGCGGGGGCGCTGAATGAGCAGTTCTTC. The full variable domain, in which reference TRBV19 and TRBJ2-1 provide the parts outside the CDR3, is DGGITQSPKYLFRKEGQNVTLSCEQNLNHDAMYWYRQDPGQGLRLIYYSQIVNDFQKGDIAEGYSVSREKKESFPLTVTSAQKNPTAFYLCASSIIAGALNEQFFGPGTRLTVL.

The chain has TRBV7-2 and TRBJ2-5, with D perhaps matching TRBD2 (6 bases). The CDR3 consists of 15 residues. Trimming took off 2 bases at V and 2 bases at J, with 12 bases between the two ends. Germline loops: CDR1 SGHTA, CDR2 FQGNSA. The CDR3 sequence is CASSLKSGGQETQYF. CDR3 in DNA: TGTGCCAGCAGCTTAAAGTCTGGGGGGCAAGAGACCCAGTACTTC.

The CDR3 sequence is CASSQDLAGGGGNTIYF. For the CDR3, the DNA is TGCGCCAGCAGCCAAGACCTGGCAGGGGGAGGTGGAAACACCATATATTTT. The V and J genes are TRBV4-3 and TRBJ1-3, with 7 bases aligning to TRBD1. The CDR3 totals 17 residues. The germline V gene encodes CDR1 LGHNA and CDR2 YSLEER. V shed 0 bases, J shed 3 bases, and the junction held 8 bases outside the gene matches.

The chain carries TRBV7-2 and TRBJ1-2; 7 nucleotides match TRBD1. There are 15 residues in the CDR3. Germline CDR1 is SGHTA and CDR2 is FQGNSA. Losses at the gene ends were 4 bases for V and 2 bases for J; bases not matched to a gene: 7. CDR3 nucleotides: TGTGCCAGCAGCTCCACAGGGGAAGCGAACTATGGCTACACCTTC. It yields the protein CASSSTGEANYGYTF.

This clone was seen a handful of times. This rearrangement joins TRBV9 to TRBJ1-2; 8 nucleotides match TRBD1. Germline V gene sequence: CDR1 SGDLS, CDR2 YYNGEE. The ends lost 0 bases at V and 7 bases at J; junction bases unmatched: 8. The CDR3 totals 15 residues. The CDR3 nucleotides are TGTGCCAGCAGCGTAGCGGACAGGGTATCGTCTGGCTACACCTTC. Encoded protein: CASSVADRVSSGYTF.